The 6 T cell receptor beta chains presented below share a single source sample, sequenced in a study of blood T cell repertoires in COVID-19. The protocol was immunoSEQ multiplex PCR, while the TCRdb copy is restricted to in-frame clones and leaves out a portion. The data show around 32,000 clones, around 90% seen once. Sequencing was performed on peripheral blood. The receptors originated from a man between 65 and 79 years old with active or convalescent COVID-19.

The V and J genes are TRBV6-5 and TRBJ2-7, with a tentative D call TRBD1 (5 bases). This CDR3 contains 13 residues. Germline CDR1 is MNHEY and CDR2 is SVGAGI. The ends were cut back, 6 bases at V and 3 bases at J, with 12 bases in the middle. The CDR3 is CASRKPGIYEQYF. CDR3 DNA: TGTGCCAGCAGAAAGCCAGGGATCTACGAGCAGTACTTC.

The genes are TRBV29-1 and TRBJ1-2; 8 positions match TRBD1. The CDR3 is 14 residues long. Germline values: CDR1 SQVTM, CDR2 ANQGSEA. V was clipped by 1 base and J by 6 bases; unmatched bases: 7. CDR3 in amino acids: CSVEGDRSGDGYTF. CDR3 bases: TGCAGCGTTGAAGGGGACAGGAGTGGGGATGGCTACACCTTC.

The V and J genes are TRBV18 and TRBJ2-1; 7 nucleotides align to TRBD2. With V trimmed by 0 bases and J by 1 base, 3 bases remained unmatched. The CDR3 covers 16 residues. Germline CDR1 KGHSH, CDR2 LQKENI. The CDR3 nucleotides are TGTGCCAGCTCACCACCAGGGACTACTTCCTACAATGAGCAGTTCTTC. As protein: CASSPPGTTSYNEQFF.

V is TRBV9 and J is TRBJ2-7, with 10 bases matching TRBD1. CDR1 is SGDLS and CDR2 is YYNGEE in the germline V gene. The CDR3 spans 14 residues. J was trimmed by 2 bases and V by 7 bases; bases with no gene match: 6. Written as DNA, the CDR3 is TGTGCCAGCGGCACCGGGACAGGGGCCTACGAGCAGTACTTC. This gives the protein CASGTGTGAYEQYF.

The chain carries TRBV7-9 and TRBJ2-7; tentative D call: TRBD2 (7 bases). Germline V gives CDR1 SEHNR, CDR2 FQNEAQ (reference sequence). CDR3 length: 15 amino acids. The V and J ends lost 4 bases and 2 bases respectively, with 15 bases between them. The CDR3 is CASSSSGAGAYEQYF. The CDR3 nucleotides read TGTGCCAGCAGCTCCTCGGGGGCGGGGGCCTACGAGCAGTACTTC.

In its sample, this clone was seen a few times. The chain employs TRBV18 and TRBJ1-1, with 7 positions matching TRBD1. Trimming at V came to 4 bases and at J to 7 bases, leaving 9 bases not matched to a gene. Per germline, CDR1 KGHSH and CDR2 LQKENI. The length of the CDR3 is 14 residues. DNA for the CDR3: TGTGCCAGCTCACGGACGACAGGGAATTATGAAGCTTTCTTT. Translated: CASSRTTGNYEAFF.